These 32 T cell receptor beta chains were all obtained from the same sample, sequenced in a study of blood T cell repertoires in COVID-19. Data came from immunoSEQ multiplex PCR; TCRdb stores just in-frame clones and leaves some out. The sample carries around 150,000 clones, around 82% recorded once. The source material was peripheral blood. The receptor set was obtained from a woman in her 40s with COVID-19, enrolled during active disease.

This clone came up once. The chain links TRBV18 to TRBJ2-1, with 7 bases matching TRBD2. Per the germline V gene, CDR1 is KGHSH and CDR2 is LQKENI. The CDR3 consists of 16 residues. With 5 bases clipped from V and 0 bases from J, the junction kept 7 bases outside the gene matches. The CDR3 loop reads CASSESGASSYNEQFF. In DNA, the CDR3 is TGTGCCAGCTCAGAGAGCGGGGCGAGCTCCTACAATGAGCAGTTCTTC.

The chain has TRBV15 and TRBJ1-5; tentatively, D is TRBD1 (6 bases). This CDR3 spans 15 amino acids. V dropped 1 base and J dropped 0 bases, with 7 bases sitting between them. Germline V gene data show CDR1 as LNHNV and CDR2 as YYDKDF (reference sequence). DNA for the CDR3: TGTGCCACCAGCAGAGGGGACACTAGCAATCAGCCCCAGCATTTT. Its translation is CATSRGDTSNQPQHF. Full variable domain (outside the CDR3, taken from reference TRBV15 and TRBJ1-5): DAMVIQNPRYQVTQFGKPVTLSCSQTLNHNVMYWYQQKSSQAPKLLFHYYDKDFNNEADTPDNFQSRRPNTSFCFLDIRSPGLGDTAMYLCATSRGDTSNQPQHFGDGTRLSIL.

This chain links TRBV4-1 with TRBJ1-1; D uncertain. In germline, CDR1 is MGHRA, CDR2 YSYEKL. The CDR3 consists of 15 residues. V lost 0 bases and J 0 bases, leaving 8 bases between the germline ends. CDR3 bases: TGCGCCAGCAGCCAAGATCAGAGGATGAACACTGAAGCTTTCTTT. This codes for CASSQDQRMNTEAFF.

In its sample, this clone was seen a few times. V gene TRBV27 combines with J gene TRBJ1-5; D ambiguous. Per the germline V gene, CDR1 is MNHEY and CDR2 is SMNVEV (reference sequence). The CDR3 has 13 amino acids. The germline V and J ends were trimmed by 3 bases and 6 bases, with 9 bases remaining between them. The chain's CDR3 is CASSFRGSQPQHF. DNA of the CDR3: TGTGCCAGCAGTTTCCGGGGATCTCAGCCCCAGCATTTT.

This chain joins TRBV9 and TRBJ2-2; TRBD2 matches 7 bases. With 5 bases clipped from V and 3 bases from J, the junction kept 7 bases outside the gene matches. Looked up from germline, CDR1 is SGDLS and CDR2 is YYNGEE. This CDR3 is 15 amino acids long. CDR3 sequence: CASRRTSDYTGELFF. Here the CDR3 DNA reads TGTGCCAGCAGAAGAACTAGCGACTACACCGGGGAGCTGTTTTTT.

This rearrangement joins TRBV18 to TRBJ2-5, with 7 bases fitting TRBD2. V gave up 3 bases and J gave up 7 bases; unmatched junction bases: 5. This CDR3 region has 13 residues. Germline V gene lookup returns CDR1 KGHSH and CDR2 LQKENI. In nucleotides, the CDR3 is TGTGCCAGCTCACCCCAGCGGGGTGGGACCCAGTACTTC. Translated, it gives CASSPQRGGTQYF.

The CDR3 bases are TGCGCCAGCAGACCCGGACTAGTGAACACCGGGGAGCTGTTTTTT. Translated: CASRPGLVNTGELFF. The chain joins TRBV5-1 to TRBJ2-2; 7 bases fit TRBD2. The ends lost 5 bases at V and 1 base at J; junction bases unmatched: 5. Germline CDR1 and CDR2: SGHRS and YFSETQ. The CDR3 contains 15 residues.

This clone was seen more than once but under ten times. J is TRBJ2-3 and V is TRBV10-3; D might be TRBD2 (6 bases). V lost 5 bases, J lost 0 bases, and 9 bases lay in between. Germline V gives CDR1 ENHRY, CDR2 SYGVKD. The CDR3 covers 14 residues. The CDR3 region is CAISTSGSTDTQYF. CDR3 DNA sequence: TGTGCCATCAGTACCAGCGGGAGCACAGATACGCAGTATTTT.

CDR3 in amino acids: CASSPPNRGNTEAFF. The CDR3 DNA reads TGTGCCAGCTCACCACCGAACAGGGGAAACACTGAAGCTTTCTTT. The rearrangement joins TRBV18 to TRBJ1-1, with 7 bases identical to TRBD1. The junction had 3 bases not matched to a gene; V was cut back by 0 bases and J by 2 bases. In germline, CDR1 is KGHSH, CDR2 LQKENI. The CDR3 spans 15 residues.

The chain combines TRBV19 with TRBJ2-3; no definite D call. V was clipped by 1 base and J by 0 bases, with 8 bases between them. This CDR3 comprises 15 residues. The germline gives CDR1 LNHDA, CDR2 SQIVND (reference sequence). CDR3 DNA: TGTGCCAGTAGTATAGGAACCCAGAGCACAGATACGCAGTATTTT. Amino acid sequence: CASSIGTQSTDTQYF. Complete variable domain (other parts from reference TRBV19 and TRBJ2-3): DGGITQSPKYLFRKEGQNVTLSCEQNLNHDAMYWYRQDPGQGLRLIYYSQIVNDFQKGDIAEGYSVSREKKESFPLTVTSAQKNPTAFYLCASSIGTQSTDTQYFGPGTRLTVL.

This chain links TRBV27 with TRBJ2-3; 14 positions match TRBD2. CDR1 and CDR2 from the germline V gene are MNHEY and SMNVEV (reference sequence). V was clipped by 6 bases and J by 8 bases; unmatched bases: 7. This CDR3 is built from 15 residues. CDR3 in amino acids: CASRETSGGEGTQYF. The CDR3 nucleotides are TGTGCCAGCAGGGAGACTAGCGGGGGGGAAGGTACGCAGTATTTT.

V is TRBV28 and J is TRBJ2-7; TRBD2 matches at 10 bases. Germline trimming cut 5 bases from V and 4 bases from J; bases unmatched to any gene: 8. The CDR3 length is 15 residues. Germline CDR1 and CDR2: MDHEN and SYDVKM. CDR3 sequence: CASSTLAGFSYEQYF. CDR3 coding DNA: TGTGCCAGCAGTACACTAGCGGGATTTTCTTACGAGCAGTACTTC.

The V gene is TRBV13, the J gene TRBJ2-3; 14 nucleotides align to TRBD2. V lost 5 bases and J lost 3; bases outside the gene matches: 7. The CDR3 extends over 17 amino acids. CDR1 is PRHDT, CDR2 FYEKMQ, per germline (reference sequence). CDR3 in DNA: TGTGCCAGCAGCCCCGCGACTAGCGGGAGGGTAACAGATACGCAGTATTTT. It codes for CASSPATSGRVTDTQYF. Variable domain in full (rest from reference TRBV13 and TRBJ2-3): AAGVIQSPRHLIKEKRETATLKCYPIPRHDTVYWYQQGPGQDPQFLISFYEKMQSDKGSIPDRFSAQQFSDYHSELNMSSLELGDSALYFCASSPATSGRVTDTQYFGPGTRLTVL.

The chain is built from TRBV27 and TRBJ2-3; TRBD2 aligns across 11 bases. The CDR3 has 15 amino acids. In germline, CDR1 is MNHEY, CDR2 SMNVEV (reference sequence). J gave up 2 bases and V 9 bases, and 7 bases lay outside the gene matches. The DNA for the CDR3 is TGTGCCAGTTCTCATAGCGGGAGGGACACAGATACGCAGTATTTT. Its translation: CASSHSGRDTDTQYF.

This sequence joins TRBV7-9 and TRBJ1-2; 7 positions agree with TRBD1. Looked up from germline, CDR1 is SEHNR and CDR2 is FQNEAQ (reference sequence). The CDR3 consists of 15 residues. The junction had 7 bases not matched to a gene; V was cut back by 2 bases and J by 4 bases. Written as DNA, the CDR3 is TGTGCCAGCAGCTTATGGGACAGACAAGTCTATGGCTACACCTTC. Its protein is CASSLWDRQVYGYTF.

This clone was detected a few times. Other DNA sequences of this sample code for an identical CDR3. The chain uses TRBV19 and TRBJ1-2; 8 bases align to TRBD1. The germline V gene encodes CDR1 LNHDA and CDR2 SQIVND (reference sequence). J gave up 2 bases and V 6 bases, and 5 bases lay outside the gene matches. This CDR3 has 14 residues. For the CDR3, the DNA is TGTGCCAGTAGCCGACAGGGGCCAAACTATGGCTACACCTTC. This gives the protein CASSRQGPNYGYTF. Full variable domain (missing parts from reference TRBV19 and TRBJ1-2): DGGITQSPKYLFRKEGQNVTLSCEQNLNHDAMYWYRQDPGQGLRLIYYSQIVNDFQKGDIAEGYSVSREKKESFPLTVTSAQKNPTAFYLCASSRQGPNYGYTFGSGTRLTVV.

The chain is built from TRBV6-5 and TRBJ2-7, with D possibly being TRBD2 (5 bases). Trimming stripped 6 bases from V and 3 bases from J, with 12 bases between. Germline-derived CDR1 and CDR2 are MNHEY and SVGAGI. The CDR3 consists of 13 residues. CDR3 amino acids: CASSGLVDYEQYF. The CDR3 region has the DNA TGTGCCAGCAGCGGACTGGTCGACTACGAGCAGTACTTC.

The chain recombines TRBV7-9 with TRBJ1-6, with D unclear. V was shortened by 5 bases and J by 8 bases, with 16 bases between the two germline ends. This CDR3 has 15 residues. Germline V CDR1 and CDR2: SEHNR, FQNEAQ (reference sequence). The CDR3 DNA reads TGTGCCAGCAGCCTCAACGCGGGAAGGCATTCACCCCTCCACTTT. The encoded protein is CASSLNAGRHSPLHF. Variable domain in full (rest from reference TRBV7-9 and TRBJ1-6): DTGVSQNPRHKITKRGQNVTFRCDPISEHNRLYWYRQTLGQGPEFLTYFQNEAQLEKSRLLSDRFSAERPKGSFSTLEIQRTEQGDSAMYLCASSLNAGRHSPLHFGNGTRLTVT.

The rearrangement joins TRBV5-1 to TRBJ2-2; D ambiguous. With 2 bases removed from V and 5 bases from J, the gap between germline ends came to 10 bases. The CDR3 is 14 amino acids. Germline assignment: CDR1 SGHRS and CDR2 YFSETQ. In nucleotides, the CDR3 is TGCGCCAGCAGCTTCTCAGGTGTTACCGGGGAGCTGTTTTTT. Translation: CASSFSGVTGELFF.

Written as DNA, the CDR3 is TGTGCCACGGGACAGGCGAGCTCCTACGAGCAGTACTTC. It translates to CATGQASSYEQYF. This chain connects TRBV24-1 to TRBJ2-7; 8 nucleotides match TRBD1. This CDR3 has 13 amino acids. Looked up from germline, CDR1 is KGHDR and CDR2 is SFDVKD. Losses at the gene ends were 10 bases for V and 0 bases for J; bases not matched to a gene: 4.

The chain has TRBV9 and TRBJ1-1; D unclear. Germline lookup yields CDR1 SGDLS and CDR2 YYNGEE. The CDR3 has 13 amino acids. The germline V and J ends were trimmed by 0 bases and 1 base, with 4 bases remaining between them. CDR3 nucleotides: TGTGCCAGCAGCGTAGTCCGGAACACTGAAGCTTTCTTT. As protein: CASSVVRNTEAFF. The full variable domain, completed using reference TRBV9 and TRBJ1-1, is DSGVTQTPKHLITATGQRVTLRCSPRSGDLSVYWYQQSLDQGLQFLIQYYNGEERAKGNILERFSAQQFPDLHSELNLSSLELGDSALYFCASSVVRNTEAFFGQGTRLTVV.

The chain couples TRBV10-2 to TRBJ2-7; D remains unclear. CDR1 is WSHSY, CDR2 SAAADI, per germline. CDR3 length: 14 residues. Trimming pared 0 bases from V and 3 bases from J, leaving 9 bases between. For the CDR3, the DNA is TGCGCCAGCAGTGAGTCCAGGATTATCTACGAGCAGTACTTC. The encoded protein is CASSESRIIYEQYF.

The CDR3 DNA sequence: TGTGCCAGCAGCTCCGACAGGGGGCGCAGGAATGGCTACACCTTC. Translation gives CASSSDRGRRNGYTF. V and J are TRBV11-2 and TRBJ1-2; 10 nucleotides line up with TRBD1. V dropped 4 bases and J dropped 6; count of bases not matched to a gene: 8. Germline V CDR1 and CDR2: SGHAT, FQNNGV. CDR3 length: 15 residues.

This clone was picked up one time. The CDR3 loop is CASRSAGVRGEQFF. The CDR3 nucleotides are TGTGCCAGCAGGTCTGCGGGGGTACGGGGTGAGCAGTTCTTC. The gene calls are TRBV3-1 (or the pseudogene TRBV3-2) and TRBJ2-1; TRBD2 aligns across 7 bases. The CDR3 totals 14 residues. J was trimmed by 9 bases and V by 6 bases; bases with no gene match: 11. Germline V lookup: CDR1 LGHDT, CDR2 YNNKEL (reference sequence).

The rearrangement links TRBV5-8 to TRBJ1-2, with D possibly matching TRBD1 (6 bases). The V gene lost 3 bases and the J gene lost 8 bases, with 23 bases spanning the gap. CDR3 length equals 16 residues. The germline gives CDR1 SGHTS, CDR2 YDEGEE. Here the CDR3 reads CASSYSGARGMVGYTF. The CDR3 DNA reads TGTGCCAGCAGCTACTCTGGGGCCAGGGGAATGGTAGGCTACACCTTC. Full variable domain (outside the CDR3, taken from reference TRBV5-8 and TRBJ1-2): EAGVTQSPTHLIKTRGQQATLRCSPISGHTSVYWYQQALGLGLQFLLWYDEGEERNRGNFPPRFSGRQFPNYSSELNVNALELEDSALYLCASSYSGARGMVGYTFGSGTRLTVV.

The chain joins TRBV27 to TRBJ2-7; TRBD2 matches at 9 bases. Trimming at V came to 3 bases and at J to 4 bases, leaving 7 bases not matched to a gene. Germline V CDR1 and CDR2: MNHEY, SMNVEV (reference sequence). This CDR3 is 15 amino acids long. This CDR3 is CASSLTLAGLYEQYF. CDR3 nucleotides: TGTGCCAGCAGTTTGACGCTAGCGGGATTATACGAGCAGTACTTC.

J is TRBJ2-5 and V is TRBV19; possible D gene TRBD1, 6 bases. From germline, CDR1 is LNHDA and CDR2 SQIVND (reference sequence). Trimming left V 2 bases short and J 6 bases short, with 13 bases between. The CDR3 sequence is 14 residues long. The DNA for the CDR3 is TGTGCCAGTAGTATACAGGGGTACGGAAAGACCCAGTACTTC. This gives the protein CASSIQGYGKTQYF.

The CDR3 here is CASRGAGTYGYTF. The CDR3 coding sequence is TGTGCCAGCAGGGGCGCAGGGACTTATGGCTACACCTTC. This chain links TRBV6-5 with TRBJ1-2, with D maybe TRBD1 (5 bases). This CDR3 has 13 amino acids. Germline V gene data show CDR1 as MNHEY and CDR2 as SVGAGI. Trimming took off 6 bases at V and 5 bases at J, with 13 bases between the two ends.

This chain links TRBV28 with TRBJ1-3; D might be TRBD1 (6 bases). The CDR3 length is 17 residues. The germline CDR1 and CDR2 sequences are MDHEN and SYDVKM. The V and J ends lost 5 bases and 3 bases respectively, with 20 bases between them. The CDR3 sequence is CASSPIDRIIDGNTIYF. In nucleotides, the CDR3 is TGTGCCAGCAGTCCAATCGACAGGATCATTGATGGAAACACCATATATTTT.

The chain links TRBV2 to TRBJ2-7, with a possible D match to TRBD2 (6 bases). Trimming stripped 5 bases from V and 5 bases from J, with 16 bases between. Germline V gene lookup returns CDR1 SNHLY and CDR2 FYNNEI. This CDR3 region has 14 residues. DNA for the CDR3: TGTGCCAGCAGTTGGGACTCGGAAAGGCACGAGCAGTACGTC. It specifies CASSWDSERHEQYV.

V gene TRBV18 combines with J gene TRBJ1-6; the match to TRBD1 covers 9 bases. Germline V gene data show CDR1 as KGHSH and CDR2 as LQKENI. V lost 6 bases, J lost 5 bases, and 5 bases stayed unmatched. The CDR3 is 15 amino acids. Here the CDR3 DNA reads TGTGCCAGCTCGCAGGGACAGGGCAATAATTCACCCCTCCACTTT. Residues: CASSQGQGNNSPLHF.

The chain is built from TRBV5-1 and TRBJ2-1; perhaps TRBD2 as D (6 bases). V lost 2 bases to trimming and J lost 4 bases, with 10 bases between them. Germline assignment: CDR1 SGHRS and CDR2 YFSETQ. This CDR3 comprises 14 residues. CDR3 DNA: TGCGCCAGCAGCTTCCCCAGCGGGTACAATGAGCAGTTCTTC. The encoded protein is CASSFPSGYNEQFF.